These T cell receptor beta chains were read from a single sample in a study of CD8+ T cells in alopecia areata. Clones were sequenced by immunoSEQ multiplex PCR, and TCRdb holds only the in-frame ones, with some missing. The data hold some 130,000 clones, with roughly 54% observed a single time. Material: CD4+ T cells sorted from blood, obtained at week 0. Every receptor here comes from a human donor with alopecia areata. Each CDR3 is given with its conserved first and last residue. The order of the fields is J gene, V gene, D gene, clone size, CDR3 protein, CDR3 DNA. The D gene is left open where the match is weak. Part of the rows lack a size; the others show once, few, many or a class for expanded clones.

j_call: TRBJ1-5; v_call: TRBV2; d_call: .; clone_size: .; cdr3_aa: CATAGRGGNQPQHF; cdr3_nt: TGTGCCACCGCAGGACGGGGCGGCAATCAGCCCCAGCATTTT
j_call: TRBJ2-7; v_call: TRBV30; d_call: .; clone_size: once; cdr3_aa: CAWSPFDPIEQYF; cdr3_nt: TGTGCCTGGAGTCCCTTCGACCCTATCGAGCAGTACTTC
j_call: TRBJ2-5; v_call: TRBV18; d_call: .; clone_size: .; cdr3_aa: CASSPLQGAGETQYF; cdr3_nt: TGTGCCAGCTCACCACTGCAAGGGGCAGGGGAGACCCAGTACTTC
j_call: TRBJ2-1; v_call: TRBV7-6; d_call: .; clone_size: few; cdr3_aa: CASSLNSGGANEQFF; cdr3_nt: TGTGCCAGCAGCTTAAATTCGGGGGGCGCCAATGAGCAGTTCTTC
j_call: TRBJ2-7; v_call: TRBV4-3; d_call: TRBD1; clone_size: .; cdr3_aa: CASSQDLTRTGGSYEQYF; cdr3_nt: TGCGCCAGCAGCCAGGACCTAACGCGGACAGGGGGATCTTACGAGCAGTACTTC
j_call: TRBJ2-1; v_call: TRBV4-1; d_call: TRBD2; clone_size: .; cdr3_aa: CASSQEASGSWYNEQFF; cdr3_nt: TGCGCCAGCAGCCAAGAGGCTAGCGGGAGCTGGTACAATGAGCAGTTCTTC
j_call: TRBJ1-6; v_call: TRBV28; d_call: .; clone_size: .; cdr3_aa: CASSPPGTDYNSPLHF; cdr3_nt: TGTGCCAGCAGTCCCCCCGGGACTGATTATAATTCACCCCTCCACTTT
j_call: TRBJ1-1; v_call: TRBV7-2; d_call: .; clone_size: .; cdr3_aa: CASSLKGEGAEAFF; cdr3_nt: TGTGCCAGCAGCTTAAAAGGGGAGGGGGCTGAAGCTTTCTTT
j_call: TRBJ1-1; v_call: TRBV19; d_call: .; clone_size: .; cdr3_aa: CASSLDVRTFF; cdr3_nt: TGTGCCAGTAGTCTTGACGTGCGGACTTTCTTT
j_call: TRBJ1-6; v_call: TRBV28; d_call: TRBD1; clone_size: few; cdr3_aa: CASSQPGQGYSPLHF; cdr3_nt: TGTGCCAGCAGTCAGCCGGGACAGGGATATTCACCCCTCCACTTT
j_call: TRBJ1-5; v_call: TRBV9; d_call: .; clone_size: .; cdr3_aa: CASSVEGHSNQPQHF; cdr3_nt: TGTGCCAGCAGCGTAGAGGGGCATAGCAATCAGCCCCAGCATTTT
j_call: TRBJ2-5; v_call: TRBV5-1; d_call: TRBD2; clone_size: .; cdr3_aa: CASSLASFLAGDQETQYF; cdr3_nt: TGCGCCAGCAGCTTGGCCAGTTTCCTAGCGGGGGATCAAGAGACCCAGTACTTC
j_call: TRBJ1-2; v_call: TRBV7-9; d_call: .; clone_size: .; cdr3_aa: CASSLDGGSAGYTF; cdr3_nt: TGTGCCAGCAGCTTAGACGGGGGGAGTGCTGGCTACACCTTC
j_call: TRBJ1-1; v_call: TRBV4-3; d_call: TRBD1; clone_size: .; cdr3_aa: CASSHRGTNTEAFF; cdr3_nt: TGCGCCAGCAGCCACAGGGGGACGAACACTGAAGCTTTCTTT
j_call: TRBJ1-2; v_call: TRBV11-2; d_call: .; clone_size: .; cdr3_aa: CASSLSSYGYTF; cdr3_nt: TGTGCCAGCAGCCTAAGCTCCTATGGCTACACCTTC
j_call: TRBJ1-1; v_call: TRBV5-6; d_call: .; clone_size: .; cdr3_aa: CASSLFFSVNTEAFF; cdr3_nt: TGTGCCAGCAGCTTGTTTTTCTCGGTTAACACTGAAGCTTTCTTT
j_call: TRBJ2-5; v_call: TRBV11-1; d_call: .; clone_size: few; cdr3_aa: CASSYQGITETQYF; cdr3_nt: TGTGCCAGCAGCTATCAAGGGATCACGGAGACCCAGTACTTC
j_call: TRBJ2-1; v_call: TRBV6-6; d_call: TRBD2; clone_size: few; cdr3_aa: CASSYLAGGPYNEQFF; cdr3_nt: TGTGCCAGCAGTTACCTAGCGGGAGGGCCCTACAATGAGCAGTTCTTC
j_call: TRBJ1-1; v_call: TRBV6-6; d_call: .; clone_size: .; cdr3_aa: CASSYSGSPWTTEAFF; cdr3_nt: TGTGCCAGCAGTTACTCTGGCAGCCCTTGGACCACTGAAGCTTTCTTT
j_call: TRBJ2-7; v_call: TRBV2; d_call: .; clone_size: .; cdr3_aa: CASKEGPYEQYF; cdr3_nt: TGTGCCAGCAAGGAGGGTCCCTACGAGCAGTACTTC
j_call: TRBJ2-1; v_call: TRBV7-3; d_call: .; clone_size: .; cdr3_aa: CASSLTGVNNEQFF; cdr3_nt: TGTGCCAGCAGCTTAACAGGTGTCAACAATGAGCAGTTCTTC
j_call: TRBJ2-5; v_call: TRBV5-1; d_call: TRBD1; clone_size: few; cdr3_aa: CASSWGQGGETQYF; cdr3_nt: TGCGCCAGCAGCTGGGGACAGGGGGGAGAGACCCAGTACTTC
j_call: TRBJ2-5; v_call: TRBV6-6; d_call: .; clone_size: .; cdr3_aa: CASSTGRGETQYF; cdr3_nt: TGTGCCAGCAGTACGGGCAGGGGAGAGACCCAGTACTTC
j_call: TRBJ2-3; v_call: TRBV7-6; d_call: TRBD1; clone_size: .; cdr3_aa: CASSTTGGTSTDTQYF; cdr3_nt: TGTGCCAGCAGCACCACAGGGGGAACTAGCACAGATACGCAGTATTTT
j_call: TRBJ1-2; v_call: TRBV15; d_call: .; clone_size: few; cdr3_aa: CATSPDRNYGYTF; cdr3_nt: TGTGCCACCAGCCCGGACAGAAACTATGGCTACACCTTC
j_call: TRBJ2-1; v_call: TRBV10-3; d_call: TRBD1; clone_size: .; cdr3_aa: CAIQSGTGSYNEQFF; cdr3_nt: TGTGCCATCCAATCAGGGACAGGCTCCTACAATGAGCAGTTCTTC
j_call: TRBJ2-7; v_call: TRBV11-2; d_call: TRBD1; clone_size: .; cdr3_aa: CASSLTTGGQYF; cdr3_nt: TGTGCCAGCAGCTTGACGACAGGGGGCCAGTACTTC
j_call: TRBJ2-5; v_call: TRBV4-1; d_call: .; clone_size: .; cdr3_aa: CASSLGGRETQYF; cdr3_nt: TGCGCCAGCAGCCTGGGGGGGCGGGAGACCCAGTACTTC
j_call: TRBJ1-2; v_call: TRBV5-1; d_call: .; clone_size: few; cdr3_aa: CASSFGGSPNYGYTF; cdr3_nt: TGCGCCAGCAGCTTTGGGGGAAGTCCTAACTATGGCTACACCTTC
j_call: TRBJ2-7; v_call: TRBV7-2; d_call: .; clone_size: few; cdr3_aa: CASSFQVDSSYEQYF; cdr3_nt: TGTGCCAGCAGCTTCCAGGTCGACAGCTCCTACGAGCAGTACTTC
j_call: TRBJ1-5; v_call: TRBV10-3; d_call: .; clone_size: few; cdr3_aa: CAIRGAGGPDQPQHF; cdr3_nt: TGTGCCATCAGAGGCGCGGGGGGGCCCGATCAGCCCCAGCATTTT
j_call: TRBJ2-3; v_call: TRBV2; d_call: .; clone_size: .; cdr3_aa: CASTRQVSTDTQYF; cdr3_nt: TGTGCCAGCACCAGACAGGTGTCCACAGATACGCAGTATTTT
j_call: TRBJ2-6; v_call: TRBV5-6; d_call: .; clone_size: .; cdr3_aa: CASSLVGRAVTGANVLTF; cdr3_nt: TGTGCCAGCAGCTTGGTGGGCAGGGCAGTAACTGGGGCCAACGTCCTGACTTTC
j_call: TRBJ2-7; v_call: TRBV30; d_call: .; clone_size: .; cdr3_aa: CAWTGGRGEQYF; cdr3_nt: TGTGCCTGGACCGGGGGCAGGGGTGAGCAGTACTTC
j_call: TRBJ2-5; v_call: TRBV6-6; d_call: .; clone_size: .; cdr3_aa: CASRRAARTSQETQYF; cdr3_nt: TGTGCCAGCAGGCGTGCAGCCCGGACAAGTCAAGAGACCCAGTACTTC
j_call: TRBJ1-6; v_call: TRBV5-4; d_call: TRBD1; clone_size: few; cdr3_aa: CASSQNEGTENSPLHF; cdr3_nt: TGTGCCAGCAGCCAAAACGAAGGGACAGAAAATTCACCCCTCCACTTT
j_call: TRBJ2-4; v_call: TRBV7-8; d_call: .; clone_size: .; cdr3_aa: CASSSSRVTGKNIQYF; cdr3_nt: TGTGCCAGCAGCTCCTCCAGGGTTACGGGCAAAAACATTCAGTACTTC
j_call: TRBJ1-1; v_call: TRBV18; d_call: .; clone_size: .; cdr3_aa: CASSPVRNTEAFF; cdr3_nt: TGTGCCAGCTCACCAGTGCGGAACACTGAAGCTTTCTTT
j_call: TRBJ2-3; v_call: TRBV25-1; d_call: .; clone_size: .; cdr3_aa: CASSASNVGLWDGDTQYF; cdr3_nt: TGTGCCAGCAGTGCCTCGAATGTAGGGCTATGGGATGGAGATACGCAGTATTTT
j_call: TRBJ1-2; v_call: TRBV5-1; d_call: TRBD1; clone_size: .; cdr3_aa: CASSPDRGYGYTF; cdr3_nt: TGCGCCAGCAGCCCCGACAGGGGATATGGCTACACCTTC